Shown below are 32 T cell receptor beta chains from a single sample sequenced in a study of cytomegalovirus exposure and HLA in healthy donors. With 60 Vbeta and 13 Jbeta primers, the PCR was carried out. This table comes from immunoSEQ multiplex PCR, and its TCRdb copy is limited to in-frame clones, with some not included. The table includes around 120,000 clones, approximately 80% detected once. The sequenced sample was PBMCs. The receptors were gathered from a girl aged 2 to 10 in good health and CMV-seronegative.

This chain connects TRBV9 to TRBJ2-5; 7 positions match TRBD2. Per germline, CDR1 SGDLS and CDR2 YYNGEE. This CDR3 region has 16 residues. The V and J ends lost 0 bases and 0 bases, in that order; junction bases with no gene match: 5. The CDR3 coding sequence is TGTGCCAGCAGCGTAGAGGCTAGCGGCAACCAAGAGACCCAGTACTTC. Residues: CASSVEASGNQETQYF.

This chain's CDR3 is CASSIGRGEAGGIREQYF. CDR3 nucleotides: TGTGCCAGTAGTATAGGGCGCGGAGAAGCGGGTGGGATACGGGAGCAGTACTTC. This rearrangement joins TRBV19 to TRBJ2-7; D perhaps matches TRBD2 (6 bases). The CDR3 totals 18 residues. Per the germline V gene, CDR1 is LNHDA and CDR2 is SQIVND (reference sequence). The V end was cut by 1 base, the J end by 7 bases, with 26 bases between.

The rearrangement links TRBV29-1 to TRBJ1-4, with 8 bases matching TRBD1. The ends lost 5 bases at V and 2 bases at J; junction bases unmatched: 4. The CDR3 is made up of 14 amino acids. CDR1 and CDR2 from the germline V gene are SQVTM and ANQGSEA. The CDR3 nucleotides read TGCAGCGTTACAGGGGGAGTGACTAATGAAAAACTGTTTTTT. It specifies CSVTGGVTNEKLFF.

This sequence joins TRBV14 and TRBJ1-4; 8 positions match TRBD1. The V segment lost 4 bases and the J segment 4 bases; nucleotides outside the gene matches: 5. The CDR3 sequence is 15 residues long. In germline, CDR1 is SGHDN, CDR2 FVKESK. CDR3 residues: CASSPTGEYNEKLFF. CDR3 sequence (DNA): TGTGCCAGCAGCCCGACAGGGGAGTATAATGAAAAACTGTTTTTT.

This clone was seen just once. The chain combines TRBV4-3 with TRBJ2-3; unclear D gene. Trimming removed 0 bases at V and 6 bases at J, with 10 bases between. The germline gives CDR1 LGHNA, CDR2 YSLEER. The CDR3 has 14 amino acids. The CDR3 sequence: CASSQELATDTQYF. CDR3 DNA: TGCGCCAGCAGCCAAGAGTTAGCCACGGATACGCAGTATTTT.

The chain combines TRBV7-9 with TRBJ1-4; no definite D call. With 2 bases removed from V and 3 bases from J, the gap between germline ends came to 13 bases. CDR1 and CDR2 from the germline V gene are SEHNR and FQNEAQ (reference sequence). CDR3 length equals 16 residues. CDR3 bases: TGTGCCAGCAGCTTAACGGGGTACGCATCTAATGAAAAACTGTTTTTT. This sequence encodes CASSLTGYASNEKLFF. Full variable domain (missing parts from reference TRBV7-9 and TRBJ1-4): DTGVSQNPRHKITKRGQNVTFRCDPISEHNRLYWYRQTLGQGPEFLTYFQNEAQLEKSRLLSDRFSAERPKGSFSTLEIQRTEQGDSAMYLCASSLTGYASNEKLFFGSGTQLSVL.

The chain couples TRBV2 to TRBJ2-5; 10 nucleotides align to TRBD1. The CDR3 is made up of 15 amino acids. Germline V gene data show CDR1 as SNHLY and CDR2 as FYNNEI. The V segment lost 8 bases and the J segment 5 bases; nucleotides outside the gene matches: 11. The CDR3, as DNA: TGTGCCAGCCGAACGATGACAGGGGGCGGGGAGACCCAGTACTTC. Its protein is CASRTMTGGGETQYF. The complete variable domain, with remaining parts taken from reference TRBV2 and TRBJ2-5, reads EPEVTQTPSHQVTQMGQEVILRCVPISNHLYFYWYRQILGQKVEFLVSFYNNEISEKSEIFDDQFSVERPDGSNFTLKIRSTKLEDSAMYFCASRTMTGGGETQYFGPGTRLLVL.

Only one count was recorded for this clone. This rearrangement joins TRBV7-9 to TRBJ1-1; the D gene is possibly TRBD1 (6 bases). The germline V gene has CDR1 SEHNR and CDR2 FQNEAQ (reference sequence). V gave up 1 base and J gave up 3 bases, with 15 bases separating them. The CDR3 spans 16 residues. This chain's CDR3 is CASSLGRGWGHTEAFF. CDR3 sequence (DNA): TGTGCCAGCAGCTTAGGCAGGGGTTGGGGCCACACTGAAGCTTTCTTT.

The chain links TRBV4-3 to TRBJ1-2, with D possibly matching TRBD1 (5 bases). The CDR3 is made up of 17 amino acids. With 0 bases removed from V and 5 bases from J, the gap between germline ends came to 19 bases. Germline values: CDR1 LGHNA, CDR2 YSLEER. CDR3 sequence: CASSQDPPGGRSYGYTF. CDR3 DNA: TGCGCCAGCAGCCAAGACCCCCCCGGGGGAAGGAGTTATGGCTACACCTTC.

The chain combines TRBV5-1 with TRBJ2-3; D call uncertain. The CDR3 contains 13 residues. V dropped 0 bases and J dropped 4 bases, with 6 bases sitting between them. Per germline, CDR1 SGHRS and CDR2 YFSETQ. The CDR3 loop is CASSLAQADTQYF. Written as DNA, the CDR3 is TGCGCCAGCAGCTTGGCCCAGGCAGATACGCAGTATTTT.

This clone was seen only once. V usage is TRBV2 and J usage is TRBJ2-3; the D gene is possibly TRBD2 (5 bases). The CDR3 runs to 15 residues. V was trimmed by 3 bases and J by 0 bases, leaving 10 bases between them. Germline CDR1 reads SNHLY; CDR2 reads FYNNEI. The DNA of the CDR3 is TGTGCCAGCAGTGAGGTGGGAGTAAGCACAGATACGCAGTATTTT. Encoded protein: CASSEVGVSTDTQYF.

CDR3 loop: CASSSTTDSNQPQHF. The DNA for the CDR3 is TGTGCCAGCAGCTCAACGACAGATAGCAATCAGCCCCAGCATTTT. This rearrangement joins TRBV7-6 to TRBJ1-5; D may be TRBD1 (5 bases). Germline V gene sequence: CDR1 SGHVS, CDR2 FNYEAQ. This CDR3 has 15 residues. V was shortened by 4 bases and J by 0 bases, with 10 bases between the two germline ends. The whole variable domain, filled in from reference TRBV7-6 and TRBJ1-5, reads GAGVSQSPRYKVTKRGQDVALRCDPISGHVSLYWYRQALGQGPEFLTYFNYEAQQDKSGLPNDRFSAERPEGSISTLTIQRTEQRDSAMYRCASSSTTDSNQPQHFGDGTRLSIL.

The CDR3 DNA follows: TGTGCCAGCAGTGTCGACAGGGCCTCTGGAAACACCATATATTTT. As protein: CASSVDRASGNTIYF. The chain carries TRBV6-5 and TRBJ1-3; 7 bases align to TRBD1. CDR1 and CDR2 (germline): MNHEY, SVGAGI. CDR3 length: 15 residues. V trimming: 5 bases; J trimming: 0 bases; junction bases outside the gene matches: 4.

The rearrangement links TRBV11-2 to TRBJ1-6, with 7 bases identical to TRBD1. From germline, CDR1 is SGHAT and CDR2 FQNNGV. The CDR3 sequence is 15 residues long. V was clipped by 5 bases and J by 7 bases; unmatched bases: 8. Here the CDR3 reads CASSRTGVENSPLHF. CDR3 bases: TGTGCCAGCAGCAGAACAGGGGTGGAGAATTCACCCCTCCACTTT.

This clone has just a few counts. The chain employs TRBV6-1 and TRBJ2-5, with 7 bases matching TRBD2. The CDR3 extends over 15 amino acids. The junction had 5 bases not matched to a gene; V was cut back by 0 bases and J by 4 bases. CDR1 is MNHNS and CDR2 is SASEGT in the germline V gene. CDR3 coding DNA: TGTGCCAGCAGTGAAGCGCTGGGGGGGGGAGAGACCCAGTACTTC. Translating gives CASSEALGGGETQYF.

The chain couples TRBV7-3 to TRBJ2-3, with 11 bases matching TRBD2. Germline loops: CDR1 SGHTA, CDR2 FQGTGA. The trim removed 5 bases at V and 5 bases at J, leaving 6 bases unmatched. The CDR3 extends over 15 amino acids. CDR3 loop: CASSPGTSGKDTQYF. The CDR3, as DNA: TGTGCCAGCAGCCCCGGGACTAGCGGAAAAGATACGCAGTATTTT.

The V gene is TRBV10-3, the J gene TRBJ2-5; 12 bases agree with TRBD2. Germline loops: CDR1 ENHRY, CDR2 SYGVKD. The CDR3 is 17 amino acids. The ends lost 4 bases at V and 1 base at J; junction bases unmatched: 7. The CDR3 spells CAISGARLAGAQETQYF. CDR3 DNA: TGTGCCATCAGTGGGGCCAGACTAGCGGGAGCCCAAGAGACCCAGTACTTC.

The rearrangement uses TRBV29-1 and TRBJ2-5, with D hard to call. TRBJ2-7 explains the end of the DNA better; the J call may be wrong. Germline V gene data show CDR1 as SQVTM and CDR2 as ANQGSEA. This CDR3 spans 15 amino acids. CDR3 DNA: TGCAGCGTTGAAGTGCGATCGAGGAGCTCCTACGAGCAGTACTTC. This sequence encodes CSVEVRSRSSYEQYF.

J is TRBJ2-3 and V is TRBV7-9; a weak D match, TRBD2 (6 bases). The V gene lost 5 bases and the J gene lost 0 bases, with 15 bases spanning the gap. The CDR3 is 16 amino acids. CDR1 and CDR2 from the germline V gene are SEHNR and FQNEAQ (reference sequence). This chain's CDR3 is CASSPVGGPSTDTQYF. The CDR3 coding sequence is TGTGCCAGCAGCCCAGTGGGAGGTCCTAGCACAGATACGCAGTATTTT.

The gene calls are TRBV28 and TRBJ1-5; the D is unclear. V dropped 2 bases and J dropped 0 bases, with 8 bases sitting between them. Germline loops: CDR1 MDHEN, CDR2 SYDVKM. The CDR3 totals 15 residues. CDR3 sequence reads: CASSLRRNSNQPQHF. The CDR3 nucleotides are TGTGCCAGCAGTTTACGGCGGAATAGCAATCAGCCCCAGCATTTT. The whole variable domain, remainder taken from reference TRBV28 and TRBJ1-5, is DVKVTQSSRYLVKRTGEKVFLECVQDMDHENMFWYRQDPGLGLRLIYFSYDVKMKEKGDIPEGYSVSREKKERFSLILESASTNQTSMYLCASSLRRNSNQPQHFGDGTRLSIL.

The chain carries TRBV11-2 and TRBJ2-1; TRBD2 agrees at 10 bases. In germline, CDR1 is SGHAT, CDR2 FQNNGV. The trim removed 2 bases at V and 4 bases at J, leaving 8 bases unmatched. The CDR3 extends over 17 amino acids. DNA of the CDR3: TGTGCCAGCAGCTTAAACCTTCGGACTAGCGGATACAATGAGCAGTTCTTC. Amino acid sequence: CASSLNLRTSGYNEQFF.

J is TRBJ1-5 and V is TRBV28; no definite D call. The V gene lost 3 bases and the J gene lost 3 bases, with 9 bases spanning the gap. The CDR3 covers 14 residues. Germline CDR1 is MDHEN and CDR2 is SYDVKM. The CDR3 DNA reads as TGTGCCAGCAGTTTCCGGGGTGACAATCAGCCCCAGCATTTT. Translated: CASSFRGDNQPQHF.

This clone occurred once. The chain carries TRBV6-1 and TRBJ1-1, with a possible D match to TRBD1 (5 bases). Trimming shortened V by 7 bases and J by 1 base, and 13 bases separated the two germline ends. The CDR3 has 14 residues. Germline CDR1 reads MNHNS; CDR2 reads SASEGT. The chain's CDR3 is CASIEVGANTEAFF. The CDR3 DNA follows: TGTGCCAGCATCGAAGTTGGGGCGAACACTGAAGCTTTCTTT.

The gene calls are TRBV27 and TRBJ2-7; TRBD1 might be the D (6 bases). Germline CDR1 MNHEY, CDR2 SMNVEV (reference sequence). CDR3 length equals 14 residues. V was clipped by 2 bases and J by 2 bases, with 10 bases between them. CDR3 in DNA: TGTGCCAGCAGTTTAAGCACAGGGACCTACGAGCAGTACTTC. It yields the protein CASSLSTGTYEQYF.

The CDR3 coding sequence is TGCGCCAGCAGCCAAGCGGGGGAACCATACAATGAGCAGTTCTTC. Translated: CASSQAGEPYNEQFF. This sequence joins TRBV4-1 and TRBJ2-1; weak D call: TRBD2 (6 bases). CDR3 length: 15 amino acids. V lost 1 base and J lost 4, with 11 bases in between. CDR1 MGHRA and CDR2 YSYEKL come from the germline V gene.

The V gene is TRBV7-2, the J gene TRBJ2-1; 12 bases align to TRBD1. The trim removed 1 base at V and 8 bases at J, leaving 3 bases unmatched. The CDR3 runs 15 residues. CDR1 and CDR2 (germline): SGHTA, FQGNSA. The CDR3 nucleotides are TGTGCCAGCAGCTTAGTGGGGACAGGGGGCGATGAGCAGTTCTTC. It codes for CASSLVGTGGDEQFF.

This clone occurred once. The chain combines TRBV4-2 with TRBJ1-1, with D possibly being TRBD1 (6 bases). V gave up 4 bases and J gave up 4 bases, with 19 bases separating them. The CDR3 spans 16 residues. CDR1 is LGHNA, CDR2 YNFKEQ, per germline. DNA of the CDR3: TGTGCCAGCAGCCCCAAGCTCAGGGGAGAGAGCACTGAAGCTTTCTTT. As protein: CASSPKLRGESTEAFF.

In its sample, this clone was seen once. An end of the junction differs from the germline gene, which may be a read error. The chain employs TRBV7-9 and TRBJ1-1; a weak D match, TRBD1 (6 bases). The CDR3 loop spans 12 amino acids. Germline CDR1 reads SEHNR; CDR2 reads FQNEAQ (reference sequence). Written as DNA, the CDR3 is TGTTCCAGCAGCTTAGGAGGGGGTGAAGCTTTCTTT. As protein: CSSSLGGGEAFF.

The rearrangement uses TRBV7-8 and TRBJ2-3; D is possibly TRBD2 (5 bases). Germline loops: CDR1 SGHVS, CDR2 FQNEAQ. The germline V and J ends were trimmed by 1 base and 3 bases, with 11 bases remaining between them. This CDR3 has 15 residues. For the CDR3, the DNA is TGTGCCAGCAGCTTAGTTTCCGGAGGTACAGATACGCAGTATTTT. Its protein product is CASSLVSGGTDTQYF.

The chain combines TRBV4-3 with TRBJ2-6; the D is unclear. CDR1 is LGHNA and CDR2 is YSLEER in the germline V gene. This CDR3 is built from 16 residues. Trimming cost V 0 bases and J 1 base, with 7 bases left between them. This CDR3 is CASSQEFGSGANVLTF. The CDR3 region has the DNA TGCGCCAGCAGCCAAGAATTCGGTTCTGGGGCCAACGTCCTGACTTTC.

The chain links TRBV5-1 to TRBJ2-1; TRBD2 matches at 12 bases. With 4 bases clipped from V and 0 bases from J, the junction kept 5 bases outside the gene matches. This CDR3 comprises 17 residues. CDR1 and CDR2 from the germline V gene are SGHRS and YFSETQ. The CDR3 sequence is CASSEPSGRASYNEQFF. CDR3 in DNA: TGCGCCAGCAGCGAACCTAGCGGGAGGGCCTCCTACAATGAGCAGTTCTTC. Filled out from reference TRBV5-1 and TRBJ2-1, the complete variable domain reads KAGVTQTPRYLIKTRGQQVTLSCSPISGHRSVSWYQQTPGQGLQFLFEYFSETQRNKGNFPGRFSGRQFSNSRSEMNVSTLELGDSALYLCASSEPSGRASYNEQFFGPGTRLTVL.

V usage is TRBV7-3 and J usage is TRBJ1-6; 7 nucleotides line up with TRBD1. The V gene's germline CDR1 is SGHTA and CDR2 FQGTGA. V was clipped by 5 bases and J by 8 bases; unmatched bases: 3. This CDR3 has 13 residues. The CDR3 spells CASSVDRDSPLHF. CDR3 nucleotides: TGTGCCAGCAGCGTAGACAGGGATTCACCCCTCCACTTT.